The sequence of this T cell receptor (beta chain) was determined in a study of CD8+ T cells in alopecia areata. Overall study: Twice daily, treated patients received 5 to 10 mg of oral tofacitinib.

Whole-study results and caveats: Compared with mice, patients displayed less clear TCR sharing, possibly for HLA-related reasons.

Comments on this clone: Its antigen is unknown.

Extracted from the samples, RNA was reverse transcribed into cDNA to serve as the sequencing template. Measured with immunoSEQ multiplex PCR; TCRdb has only the in-frame clones, and not every one. This sample has some 220,000 clones, with about 57% found just once. Treatment denoted: oral pan-JAK inhibitor, 5-10 mg twice daily. Source: CD4+ T cells sorted from blood, taken at week 4, from a patient treated with tofacitinib. This sequence originates from a human donor with alopecia areata.

The CDR3 loop is CASSSLAPVRGQYF. The DNA for the CDR3 is TGTGCCAGCAGCTCATTAGCCCCAGTACGAGGGCAGTATTTT. The J gene is TRBJ2-3, the V gene TRBV11-2; D is unclear. The CDR3 is 14 amino acids. Trimming took 4 bases from V and 11 from J, leaving 19 bases between them. The germline V gene has CDR1 SGHAT and CDR2 FQNNGV.